The 24 T cell receptor beta chains in this list originate from one sample, sequenced in a study of molecular identifiers for immune sequencing clone quantification. TCRdb redid the calling of the PCR reads with MiXCR, one entry per CDR3 protein. The data contain roughly 630,000 distinct CDR3 sequences, around 25% of them singletons. The specimen was naive CD8+ T cells from blood, with Jurkat cell RNA spiked in. Indicated subset: FACS-sorted CD8+CD4-CCR7+CD45RA+ naive T cells. The receptors here all came from a human donor in good health. Some libraries in this study had Jurkat cell RNA spiked in.

With respect to this clonotype: A much larger clone differs by one base, so this may be a read error. V gene TRBV20-1 combines with J gene TRBJ2-2; D gene uncertain. The V gene's germline CDR1 is DFQATT and CDR2 SNEGSKA (reference sequence). The CDR3 runs to 13 residues. The V and J ends lost 0 bases and 6 bases respectively, with 8 bases between them. The CDR3 DNA follows: TGCAGTGCTAGAGATTCCCACGCCGGGGAGCTGTTTTTT. Its protein product is CSARDSHAGELFF.

Ten or more counts support this clonotype. The J gene is TRBJ2-3, the V gene TRBV5-1, with D possibly matching TRBD1 (6 bases). Looked up from germline, CDR1 is SGHRS and CDR2 is YFSETQ. Trimming pared 2 bases from V and 6 bases from J, leaving 16 bases between. The CDR3 is 15 amino acids. The CDR3 nucleotides read TGCGCCAGCAGCTTAGAACAGGGAAGTGCGGATACGCAGTATTTT. Encoded protein: CASSLEQGSADTQYF.

This chain joins TRBV20-1 and TRBJ1-2; no definite D call. The CDR3 spans 13 residues. Germline assignment: CDR1 DFQATT and CDR2 SNEGSKA (reference sequence). V was clipped by 4 bases and J by 1 base, with 10 bases between them. The CDR3 DNA follows: TGCAGTGCTACAAGCTATATTAACTATGGCTACACCTTC. Protein product: CSATSYINYGYTF.

This chain connects TRBV7-8 to TRBJ1-3; D possibly corresponds to TRBD1 (5 bases). Germline lookup yields CDR1 SGHVS and CDR2 FQNEAQ. Between the trimmed V and J ends, which lost 6 bases and 4 bases, there was a span of 16 bases. The CDR3 runs 15 residues. CDR3 loop: CASRAGAGGGNTIYF. The DNA for the CDR3 is TGTGCCAGCAGGGCCGGGGCCGGAGGAGGAAACACCATATATTTT.

There are many counts of this clonotype. The rearrangement links TRBV5-1 to TRBJ2-5; the match to TRBD1 covers 9 bases. The CDR3 is made up of 16 amino acids. Germline V gene sequence: CDR1 SGHRS, CDR2 YFSETQ. Germline trimming cut 4 bases from V and 1 base from J; bases unmatched to any gene: 8. The DNA of the CDR3 is TGCGCCAGCAGCGGATACAGGGGGCTAGGCCAAGAGACCCAGTACTTC. This codes for CASSGYRGLGQETQYF.

On this clonotype: A single base separates this from a much larger clone, so it may be a read error. The chain joins TRBV7-9 to TRBJ1-1, with 10 bases that match TRBD1. Germline CDR1 reads SEHNR; CDR2 reads FQNEAQ (reference sequence). This CDR3 comprises 19 residues. With V trimmed by 7 bases and J by 0 bases, 17 bases remained unmatched. This CDR3 is CASTLLIRTGGKMNTEAFF. CDR3 in DNA: TGTGCCAGCACCCTCCTCATCCGGACAGGGGGAAAAATGAACACTGAAGCTTTCTTT.

The rearrangement joins TRBV6-5 to TRBJ2-1; TRBD2 matches at 10 bases. V lost 7 bases and J lost 2; bases outside the gene matches: 5. This CDR3 has 15 residues. Germline V gene data show CDR1 as MNHEY and CDR2 as SVGAGI. CDR3 in DNA: TGTGCCAGCAAGCCGGGACTAGCGACCTACAATGAGCAGTTCTTC. The encoded protein is CASKPGLATYNEQFF.

In this sample, this clonotype turned up many times. This sequence joins TRBV13 and TRBJ1-2; D uncertain. Germline CDR1 is PRHDT and CDR2 is FYEKMQ (reference sequence). This CDR3 comprises 15 residues. Between the trimmed V and J ends, which lost 5 bases and 5 bases, there was a span of 18 bases. CDR3 sequence reads: CASSPLWADVYGYTF. CDR3 nucleotide sequence: TGTGCCAGCAGCCCACTGTGGGCCGACGTATATGGCTACACCTTC.

The chain employs TRBV7-9 and TRBJ2-5; D uncertain. Germline V gene sequence: CDR1 SEHNR, CDR2 FQNEAQ (reference sequence). Trimming took 1 base from V and 5 from J, leaving 11 bases between them. The CDR3 has 14 amino acids. CDR3 loop: CASSLVFRAETQYF. CDR3 nucleotides: TGTGCCAGCAGCTTAGTTTTTCGTGCCGAGACCCAGTACTTC.

Turning to this clonotype: This may come from a read error, since a much larger clone is one base off. The genes are TRBV18 and TRBJ1-1; TRBD1 might be the D (5 bases). This CDR3 spans 14 amino acids. Germline CDR1 reads KGHSH; CDR2 reads LQKENI. The CDR3 is CASSSSFPDTEALF. DNA for the CDR3: TGTGCCAGCTCATCCTCGTTCCCGGACACTGAAGCTCTCTTT. Full variable domain (outside the CDR3, taken from reference TRBV18 and TRBJ1-1): NAGVMQNPRHLVRRRGQEARLRCSPMKGHSHVYWYRQLPEEGLKFMVYLQKENIIDESGMPKERFSAEFPKEGPSILRIQQVVRGDSAAYFCASSSSFPDTEALFGQGTRLTVV.

This clonotype has just a few counts. This sequence joins TRBV12-3 or TRBV12-4 and TRBJ1-6; D is unresolved. The V end lost 4 bases, the J end lost 7 bases, and 14 bases lay between the germline ends. The CDR3 extends over 15 amino acids. CDR3 amino acids: CASSSSGRKNSPLHF. The CDR3 DNA is TGTGCCAGCAGTTCCTCCGGGAGAAAGAATTCACCCCTCCACTTT.

This clonotype has a count of ten or more. The rearrangement joins TRBV20-1 to TRBJ1-1; unclear D gene. V was clipped by 0 bases and J by 4 bases, with 6 bases between them. Germline CDR1 and CDR2: DFQATT and SNEGSKA (reference sequence). The CDR3 totals 12 residues. CDR3 bases: TGCAGTGCTAGAGAATTAGGCACTGAAGCTTTCTTT. Translating it yields CSARELGTEAFF.

The rearrangement joins TRBV5-8 to TRBJ1-4; 7 positions match TRBD1. The V segment lost 4 bases and the J segment 6 bases; nucleotides outside the gene matches: 6. Germline V gene lookup returns CDR1 SGHTS and CDR2 YDEGEE. CDR3 length: 14 residues. CDR3 bases: TGTGCCAGCAGCCCGGACAGGCGTGATGAAAAACTGTTTTTT. Encoded protein: CASSPDRRDEKLFF.

Ten or more counts support this clonotype. The CDR3 DNA sequence: TGTGCCAGCAGGGAGGGTACCCAGCCCCAGCATTTT. The encoded protein is CASREGTQPQHF. The rearrangement joins TRBV2 to TRBJ1-5; D gene uncertain. Germline lookup yields CDR1 SNHLY and CDR2 FYNNEI. V lost 6 bases, J lost 7 bases, and 10 bases lay in between. The CDR3 contains 12 residues.

This clonotype occurred a few times. The chain employs TRBV6-1 and TRBJ1-1; tentative D call: TRBD1 (5 bases). Trimming stripped 1 base from V and 7 bases from J, with 16 bases between. CDR1 and CDR2 (germline): MNHNS, SASEGT. The CDR3 has 15 residues. This CDR3 reads CASSEERPGHLEAFF. The CDR3 DNA reads as TGTGCCAGCAGTGAAGAACGACCAGGACATCTTGAAGCTTTCTTT.

The CDR3 sequence: CASGLELGRQYF. The CDR3 nucleotides read TGTGCTAGTGGTTTGGAGTTAGGGCGGCAGTACTTC. V usage is TRBV12-5 and J usage is TRBJ2-7; no definite D call. The CDR3 covers 12 residues. The ends were cut back, 1 base at V and 9 bases at J, with 10 bases in the middle. Germline values: CDR1 LGHNT, CDR2 FRNRAP.

As for this clonotype: This clone may be a read error of a much larger clone one base away. The chain uses TRBV6-6 and TRBJ1-5, with D possibly being TRBD1 (5 bases). The CDR3 runs 17 residues. Germline CDR1 MNHNY, CDR2 SVGAGI (reference sequence). The CDR3 loop reads CASSYNSGTYSNQPPHF. The CDR3 nucleotides read TGTGCCAGCAGTTACAATTCCGGGACGTATAGCAATCAGCCCCCGCATTTT.

This clonotype was recorded a few times. The chain couples TRBV13 to TRBJ2-7; possible D gene TRBD2, 6 bases. The ends were cut back, 3 bases at V and 5 bases at J, with 17 bases in the middle. Germline CDR1 is PRHDT and CDR2 is FYEKMQ (reference sequence). This CDR3 has 15 amino acids. CDR3 amino acids: CASSLPGAASHEQYF. The CDR3 DNA reads as TGTGCCAGCAGCTTGCCGGGAGCGGCATCCCACGAGCAGTACTTC.

This clonotype came up a few times. The chain couples TRBV27 to TRBJ2-2; 10 bases are a match to TRBD2. Germline loops: CDR1 MNHEY, CDR2 SMNVEV (reference sequence). Trimming at V came to 7 bases and at J to 3 bases, leaving 8 bases not matched to a gene. This CDR3 has 16 residues. This CDR3 is CASTGSGGRYTGELFF. The DNA of the CDR3 is TGTGCCAGCACGGGTAGCGGGGGGCGATACACCGGGGAGCTGTTTTTT.

The sample holds a few counts of this clonotype. This sequence joins TRBV7-8 and TRBJ1-4; weak D call: TRBD1 (5 bases). V gave up 2 bases and J gave up 12 bases, with 22 bases separating them. The CDR3 is 16 residues long. Per the germline V gene, CDR1 is SGHVS and CDR2 is FQNEAQ. CDR3 amino acids: CASSLWSRAAIGELFF. CDR3 DNA: TGTGCCAGCAGCTTATGGTCAAGGGCGGCTATAGGGGAACTGTTTTTT.

This clonotype was counted a few times. V usage is TRBV6-5 and J usage is TRBJ2-7; TRBD2 might be the D (6 bases). V was clipped by 8 bases and J by 0 bases, with 38 bases between them. The CDR3 extends over 22 amino acids. Germline loops: CDR1 MNHEY, CDR2 SVGAGI. The CDR3 sequence is CASYGPPEGSSSGGHSSYEQYF. The CDR3 DNA reads as TGTGCCAGCTACGGACCACCGGAGGGGTCGAGTAGCGGAGGACACAGCTCCTACGAGCAGTACTTC.

This clonotype was observed a few times. The chain joins TRBV6-1 to TRBJ2-3, with unresolved D. Trimming left V 5 bases short and J 1 base short, with 10 bases between. This CDR3 has 14 amino acids. Germline-derived CDR1 and CDR2 are MNHNS and SASEGT. The CDR3 DNA reads as TGTGCCAGCAGTCCAGGCCATGGCACAGATACGCAGTATTTT. It codes for CASSPGHGTDTQYF.

This clonotype has just a few counts. The chain is built from TRBV6-1 and TRBJ1-1; D is unclear. Trimming pared 6 bases from V and 0 bases from J, leaving 14 bases between. The germline V gene has CDR1 MNHNS and CDR2 SASEGT. The CDR3 is 15 residues long. The CDR3 region is CASSLGRTMNTEAFF. CDR3 sequence (DNA): TGTGCCAGCAGCCTAGGGCGGACGATGAACACTGAAGCTTTCTTT.

A word on this clonotype: A read error may be the cause here, since a much bigger clone is one base away. J is TRBJ2-4 and V is TRBV14, with 10 positions matching TRBD1. The CDR3 contains 12 residues. Germline V gene sequence: CDR1 SGHDN, CDR2 FVKESK. CDR3 protein: CAGSPGTGVLYF. Here the CDR3 DNA reads TGTGCCGGCAGCCCCGGGACAGGGGTCCTGTACTTC.